The 20 T cell receptor beta chains given below trace back to one sample, sequenced in a study of blood T cells in healthy people across ages. A second PCR of roughly 7 to 11 cycles used a sample-barcoded 5' primer and a J-beta primer mix. TCRdb fed the 5' RACE reads into MiXCR, producing one record per CDR3 protein. The repertoire holds around 2 million distinct CDR3 sequences, with approximately 39% as singletons. Specimen: blood. All receptors derive from a human donor in good health.

V is TRBV12-3 or TRBV12-4 and J is TRBJ1-2, with 7 nucleotides matching TRBD1. Trimming at V came to 5 bases and at J to 7 bases, leaving 7 bases not matched to a gene. CDR3 length: 13 amino acids. The CDR3 coding sequence is TGTGCCAGCAGTCTGGGACAGTTGTTTGGCTACACCTTC. Its protein product is CASSLGQLFGYTF.

This clonotype was found many times. CDR3 nucleotides: TGTGCCAGCAGTGGTTCATTACAAGAGACCCAGTACTTC. It translates to CASSGSLQETQYF. V is TRBV6-5 and J is TRBJ2-5; D unresolved. Germline CDR1 reads MNHEY; CDR2 reads SVGAGI. This CDR3 spans 13 amino acids. V lost 5 bases, J lost 2 bases, and 9 bases lay in between.

V is TRBV7-2 and J is TRBJ2-2; the D gene is possibly TRBD1 (6 bases). The germline gives CDR1 SGHTA, CDR2 FQGNSA. V shed 4 bases and J shed 5 bases, with 8 bases lying between them. This CDR3 has 13 residues. In DNA form, the CDR3 reads TGTGCCAGCAGCTGGCAGGGGACCGGGGAGCTGTTTTTT. Amino acid sequence: CASSWQGTGELFF.

In its sample, this clonotype was seen a few times. V gene TRBV6-6 combines with J gene TRBJ1-5, with a possible D match to TRBD1 (6 bases). Trimming cost V 8 bases and J 3 bases, with 11 bases left between them. The CDR3 totals 13 residues. The germline gives CDR1 MNHNY, CDR2 SVGAGI (reference sequence). CDR3 sequence reads: CASGTGYNQPQHF. The CDR3 bases are TGTGCCAGCGGCACAGGGTACAATCAGCCCCAGCATTTT.

This clonotype was observed a few times. The rearrangement uses TRBV28 and TRBJ1-1, with D perhaps matching TRBD1 (6 bases). The germline CDR1 and CDR2 sequences are MDHEN and SYDVKM. The CDR3 loop spans 15 amino acids. V lost 3 bases to trimming and J lost 4 bases, with 15 bases between them. CDR3 region: CASSLGGLRITEAFF. CDR3 DNA sequence: TGTGCCAGCAGTTTGGGGGGGCTTAGAATCACTGAAGCTTTCTTT.

The chain links TRBV7-8 to TRBJ2-5; 7 positions match TRBD2. The end of the DNA aligns better with TRBJ2-7, so the J call may be wrong. From germline, CDR1 is SGHVS and CDR2 FQNEAQ. CDR3 length equals 13 residues. CDR3 DNA sequence: TGTGCCAGTCAGGGAGGGAGCACCTACGAGCAGTACTTC. Its translation is CASQGGSTYEQYF.

The J gene is TRBJ1-2, the V gene TRBV20-1, with D uncertain. The CDR3 length is 11 residues. The V gene's germline CDR1 is DFQATT and CDR2 SNEGSKA (reference sequence). The V and J ends lost 3 bases and 8 bases respectively, with 10 bases between them. The DNA of the CDR3 is TGCAGTGCTAGCCTATATGGCGGCTACACCTTC. It specifies CSASLYGGYTF.

The gene calls are TRBV7-2 and TRBJ1-4; 11 bases are shared with TRBD1. In germline, CDR1 is SGHTA, CDR2 FQGNSA. V lost 5 bases to trimming and J lost 3 bases; unmatched junction nucleotides: 5. The CDR3 loop spans 16 amino acids. The CDR3 reads CASSPGQGVANEKLFF. CDR3 coding DNA: TGTGCCAGCAGCCCGGGACAGGGGGTCGCTAATGAAAAACTGTTTTTT. The variable domain in full, with the rest retrieved from reference TRBV7-2 and TRBJ1-4, is GAGVSQSPSNKVTEKGKDVELRCDPISGHTALYWYRQSLGQGLEFLIYFQGNSAPDKSGLPSDRFSAERTGGSVSTLTIQRTQQEDSAVYLCASSPGQGVANEKLFFGSGTQLSVL.

Only a few counts were recorded for this clonotype. The chain combines TRBV7-2 with TRBJ1-1; D is possibly TRBD1 (5 bases). The V end lost 1 base, the J end lost 2 bases, and 14 bases lay between the germline ends. There are 16 residues in the CDR3. The germline gives CDR1 SGHTA, CDR2 FQGNSA. The CDR3 protein is CASSLGPGPLNTEAFF. The DNA for the CDR3 is TGTGCCAGCAGCTTAGGACCGGGACCTCTCAACACTGAAGCTTTCTTT.

The V call is TRBV12-3 or TRBV12-4, the J call TRBJ1-3; D is uncertain. V was cut by 1 base and J by 5 bases, with 6 bases left in between. The CDR3 is 13 residues long. CDR3 protein: CASSLGSRNTIYF. CDR3 DNA: TGTGCCAGCAGTTTAGGTTCGCGAAACACCATATATTTT.

In DNA form, the CDR3 reads TGCGCCAGCAGCTTGGGACTAGCGGGACCCGGGGATACGCAGTATTTT. It specifies CASSLGLAGPGDTQYF. J is TRBJ2-3 and V is TRBV5-1; 11 bases are shared with TRBD2. V lost 0 bases, J lost 6 bases, and 6 bases stayed unmatched. Germline V gene data show CDR1 as SGHRS and CDR2 as YFSETQ. CDR3 length: 16 residues.

This chain links TRBV25-1 with TRBJ2-2, with D unresolved. Trimming took 4 bases from V and 7 from J, leaving 10 bases between them. The germline V gene has CDR1 MGHDK and CDR2 SYGVNS. There are 13 residues in the CDR3. The CDR3, as DNA: TGTGCCAGCAGTGCCCACAGATTCGGGGAGCTGTTTTTT. Translated: CASSAHRFGELFF.

This clonotype was observed a few times. The V call is TRBV12-3 or TRBV12-4, the J call TRBJ1-4; D is unresolved. Trimming cost V 4 bases and J 8 bases, with 11 bases left between them. This CDR3 spans 13 amino acids. The CDR3 DNA follows: TGTGCCAGCAGTTCCCTCGTCCCCGAAAAACTGTTTTTT. As protein: CASSSLVPEKLFF.

The gene calls are TRBV28 and TRBJ2-5; D not certain. Per germline, CDR1 MDHEN and CDR2 SYDVKM. Trimming took off 7 bases at V and 0 bases at J, with 18 bases between the two ends. The CDR3 contains 16 residues. CDR3: CASIKISGDYQETQYF. CDR3 in DNA: TGTGCCAGCATTAAAATATCAGGAGACTACCAAGAGACCCAGTACTTC. Supplemented by reference TRBV28 and TRBJ2-5, the full variable domain reads DVKVTQSSRYLVKRTGEKVFLECVQDMDHENMFWYRQDPGLGLRLIYFSYDVKMKEKGDIPEGYSVSREKKERFSLILESASTNQTSMYLCASIKISGDYQETQYFGPGTRLLVL.

The V and J genes are TRBV6-6 and TRBJ1-5, with no clear D. V lost 0 bases and J lost 2, with 11 bases in between. CDR1 and CDR2 (germline): MNHNY, SVGAGI (reference sequence). The CDR3 extends over 16 amino acids. This CDR3 reads CASSYSMVFGNQPQHF. The CDR3 region has the DNA TGTGCCAGCAGTTACTCAATGGTATTCGGCAATCAGCCCCAGCATTTT.

The chain has TRBV29-1 and TRBJ2-5; the match to TRBD2 covers 10 bases. Germline lookup yields CDR1 SQVTM and CDR2 ANQGSEA. The CDR3 is 14 amino acids. V was clipped by 7 bases and J by 3 bases; unmatched bases: 8. The CDR3 loop reads CSAVWTSGKETQYF. As DNA, the CDR3 is TGCAGCGCCGTCTGGACTAGCGGTAAAGAGACCCAGTACTTC.

J is TRBJ2-5 and V is TRBV6-2 or TRBV6-3; TRBD2 matches at 8 bases. J gave up 1 base and V 6 bases, and 13 bases lay outside the gene matches. The germline CDR1 and CDR2 sequences are MNHEY and SVGEGT. This CDR3 has 17 residues. The CDR3: CASSVGRSGGVQETQYF. The CDR3 DNA follows: TGTGCCAGCAGCGTCGGTAGGAGCGGGGGCGTCCAAGAGACCCAGTACTTC.

There are a few counts of this clonotype. J is TRBJ2-5 and V is TRBV9, with D perhaps TRBD1 (6 bases). This CDR3 contains 15 residues. V lost 4 bases and J lost 5, with 18 bases in between. CDR1 and CDR2 (germline): SGDLS, YYNGEE. CDR3 sequence (DNA): TGTGCCAGCAGCACAACAGGGTCTTTGTGGGAGACCCAGTACTTC. This encodes CASSTTGSLWETQYF.

There are a few counts of this clonotype. The rearrangement uses TRBV7-2 and TRBJ2-5; 11 nucleotides agree with TRBD1. The CDR3 extends over 16 amino acids. Germline loops: CDR1 SGHTA, CDR2 FQGNSA. Trimming at V came to 5 bases and at J to 5 bases, leaving 10 bases not matched to a gene. CDR3 region: CASSTQGQGVWETQYF. The DNA for the CDR3 is TGTGCCAGCAGCACACAGGGACAGGGGGTTTGGGAGACCCAGTACTTC.

The chain is built from TRBV7-2 and TRBJ2-5; D may match TRBD1 or TRBD2 (5 bases each). The CDR3 covers 14 residues. The ends were cut back, 3 bases at V and 11 bases at J, with 19 bases in the middle. Germline V gene data show CDR1 as SGHTA and CDR2 as FQGNSA. As DNA, the CDR3 is TGTGCCAGCAGCTTTGGTCGGGGCCCCCTCGGGCAGTACTTC. Protein sequence: CASSFGRGPLGQYF.